The present T cell receptor (beta chain) was sequenced within a study of blood T cell repertoires in COVID-19. Study summary: The United States, Italy and Spain provided the acute and convalescent COVID-19 samples. Sources were T cells, B-cell-depleted T cells, or PBMCs; the material itself was cDNA or gDNA.

Trimming pared 2 bases from V and 0 bases from J, leaving 11 bases between. CDR3 length: 16 amino acids. CDR1 and CDR2 (germline): SGHAT, FQNNGV. How the authors handled the data: The assay estimated nucleated cells by amplifying reference gene primers. Clones were read by immunoSEQ multiplex PCR, and TCRdb kept only the in-frame ones, dropping some. The D gene and trimming were derived from the DNA, and the V and J assignments and clone size from that table. Found here are just under 350,000 clones, 83% of them singletons; the top ten hold 3%. The sequence came from a man in his thirties or forties with active or convalescent COVID-19. The chain employs TRBV11-2 and TRBJ1-5; D unclear. The source material was peripheral blood. CDR3 bases: TGTGCCAGCAGCTTAAGCAGGATCCATAGCAATCAGCCCCAGCATTTT. The encoded protein is CASSLSRIHSNQPQHF.